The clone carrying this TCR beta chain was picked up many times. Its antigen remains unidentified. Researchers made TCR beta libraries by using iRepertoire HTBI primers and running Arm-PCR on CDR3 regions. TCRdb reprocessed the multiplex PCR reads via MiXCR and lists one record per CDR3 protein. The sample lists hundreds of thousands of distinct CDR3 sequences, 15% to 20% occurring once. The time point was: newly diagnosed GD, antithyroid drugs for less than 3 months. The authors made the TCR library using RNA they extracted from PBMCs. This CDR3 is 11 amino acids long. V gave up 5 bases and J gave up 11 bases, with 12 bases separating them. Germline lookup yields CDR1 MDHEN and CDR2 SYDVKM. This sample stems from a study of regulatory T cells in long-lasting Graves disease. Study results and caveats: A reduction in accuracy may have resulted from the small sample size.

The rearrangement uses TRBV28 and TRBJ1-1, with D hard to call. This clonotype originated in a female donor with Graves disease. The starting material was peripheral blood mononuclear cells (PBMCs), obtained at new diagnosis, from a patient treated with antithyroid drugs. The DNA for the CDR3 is TGTGCCAGCAGTGTCTTAGGCACGGCTTTCTTT. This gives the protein CASSVLGTAFF.